This T cell receptor beta chain appears in the sequencing data of a study of T cells after yellow fever vaccination. TCRdb used MiXCR to reprocess the 5' RACE reads, holding one entry per CDR3 protein. The table lists 450,000 to 650,000 distinct CDR3 sequences, 21% of them singletons. This clonotype was recorded many times. What it binds is unknown. Regarding the study as a whole: Clones that expanded after primary vaccination mostly reappeared after the booster (nearly 98% CD4, approximately 87% CD8).

Per germline, CDR1 SGHTA and CDR2 FQGNSA. The CDR3 is made up of 17 amino acids. With 3 bases removed from V and 0 bases from J, the gap between germline ends came to 16 bases. The sequence derives from a man aged 18-30 years who received the YFV17D yellow fever vaccine. Sample: PBMCs, taken roughly 20 days after the first yellow fever vaccination. The rearrangement uses TRBV7-2 and TRBJ2-3; D possibly corresponds to TRBD2 (5 bases). The CDR3: CASSLRVAGGSTDTQYF. In nucleotides, the CDR3 is TGTGCCAGCAGCTTGAGGGTTGCCGGAGGAAGCACAGATACGCAGTATTTT.